The clone carrying this TCR beta chain was seen ten or more times. The antigen is undetermined. This sample was included in a study of T-cell memory formation after mild COVID-19. TCRdb re-analysed the 5' RACE reads in MiXCR, keeping a single row per CDR3 protein. The repertoire consists of 500,000 to 550,000 distinct CDR3 sequences, with around 21% occurring once and the leading ten covering under 15%. Study-level findings and limits: Clones which contracted sat mainly in CM and EM if CD4+, and in EMRA if CD8+.

The sequenced material came from PBMCs or a T cell subset sorted from them (not recorded which). This receptor was identified in an adult woman who had mild COVID-19 (a few samples of this study predate the infection). Cell type and time point are not known.

The CDR3 protein is CATSRVLGRGNEQFF. The DNA of the CDR3 is TGTGCCACCAGCAGAGTGTTAGGTAGAGGTAATGAGCAGTTCTTC. The J gene is TRBJ2-1, the V gene TRBV15; D not resolved. The length of the CDR3 is 15 residues. V was trimmed by 1 base and J by 7 bases, leaving 14 bases between them. Germline loops: CDR1 LNHNV, CDR2 YYDKDF (reference sequence).